A single sample gave rise to the 24 T cell receptor beta chains below, sequenced in a study of regulatory T cells in long-lasting Graves disease. The authors built TCR beta libraries using iRepertoire HTBI primers and Arm-PCR of CDR3 regions. MiXCR, run by TCRdb on the multiplex PCR reads, gives a single entry per CDR3 protein. Counted here are more than 450,000 distinct CDR3 sequences, approximately 12% occurring once; the ten biggest clones make up 8.9%. Time point noted: newly diagnosed GD, antithyroid drugs for less than 3 months. PBMCs were the source of the RNA used for TCR sequencing. This sample also belongs to another study, concerning T cells in Graves' hyperthyroidism and ophthalmopathy.

The specimen comprised peripheral blood mononuclear cells (PBMCs), sampled at new diagnosis, from a patient treated with antithyroid drugs. The receptors originated from a woman aged 25 to 39 with Graves disease.

The table lists this clonotype with many counts. The chain links TRBV6-2 or TRBV6-3 to TRBJ2-5; 8 bases map to TRBD2. Unmatched junction bases numbered 10, after V lost 5 bases and J lost 5 bases. This CDR3 has 15 residues. CDR1 and CDR2 (germline): MNHEY, SVGEGT. In DNA form, the CDR3 reads TGTGCCAGCAGTGAAGCGGGGGAAAGATGGGAGACCCAGTACTTC. This codes for CASSEAGERWETQYF.

This clonotype came up many times. This sequence joins TRBV12-3 or TRBV12-4 and TRBJ2-1; D possibly corresponds to TRBD2 (5 bases). V lost 0 bases to trimming and J lost 3 bases, with 15 bases between them. The CDR3 spans 17 residues. The CDR3 DNA reads as TGTGCCAGCAGTTTAGCCAGCGGCCTATCGATCTACAATGAGCAGTTCTTC. Protein: CASSLASGLSIYNEQFF.

This clonotype occurred many times. The chain employs TRBV24-1 and TRBJ1-2; D might be TRBD1 (5 bases). The CDR3 is 13 amino acids. Germline V lookup: CDR1 KGHDR, CDR2 SFDVKD. The V end lost 5 bases, the J end lost 3 bases, and 9 bases lay between the germline ends. In nucleotides, the CDR3 is TGTGCCACCAGTGCCTGGGGCTACTATGGCTACACCTTC. The encoded protein is CATSAWGYYGYTF.

CDR3 coding DNA: TGTGCCAGCAGCGGGACCCGCAATGCCTACGAGCAGTACGTC. It is translated as CASSGTRNAYEQYV. The chain joins TRBV6-1 to TRBJ2-7; possibly TRBD1 or TRBD2 for D (5 bases each). Trimming left V 6 bases short and J 2 bases short, with 14 bases between. CDR1 is MNHNS, CDR2 SASEGT, per germline. This CDR3 comprises 14 residues.

This clonotype was picked up many times. The V and J genes are TRBV11-2 and TRBJ2-2; perhaps TRBD2 as D (6 bases). This CDR3 has 17 amino acids. Germline V CDR1 and CDR2: SGHAT, FQNNGV. Trimming took 6 bases from V and 7 from J, leaving 24 bases between them. The CDR3 sequence is CASRRVADGVRGGELFF. In DNA form, the CDR3 reads TGTGCCAGCAGAAGAGTAGCGGATGGGGTGCGGGGCGGGGAGCTGTTTTTT.

With respect to this clonotype: A read error may explain this, as a much larger clone is one base away. J is TRBJ2-7 and V is TRBV14; D unresolved. Germline V CDR1 and CDR2: SGHDN, FVKESK. This CDR3 region has 13 residues. V gave up 1 base and J gave up 7 bases, with 11 bases separating them. The CDR3 nucleotides read TGTGCCAGCAGCCAAGGGGTGATCACTGAGCAGTACTTC. Translation: CASSQGVITEQYF.

This clonotype came up a few times. The chain employs TRBV20-1 and TRBJ2-7; 13 nucleotides match TRBD2. This CDR3 has 15 residues. The J segment lost 2 bases and the V segment lost 1 base, leaving 2 bases of the junction unmatched. Germline V gene data show CDR1 as DFQATT and CDR2 as SNEGSKA (reference sequence). This CDR3 is CSARGGLAGPYEQYF. The CDR3 DNA sequence: TGCAGTGCTAGAGGGGGACTAGCGGGACCCTACGAGCAGTACTTC.

This clonotype was seen repeatedly, ten times or more. J is TRBJ2-1 and V is TRBV6-4; D not certain. The CDR3 has 11 residues. Germline values: CDR1 MRHNA, CDR2 SNTAGT. Deletions cut 10 bases from V and 6 bases from J, with 10 bases between. The CDR3 protein is CATSPTNEQFF. CDR3 bases: TGTGCCACCTCCCCCACCAATGAGCAGTTCTTC.

With regard to this clonotype: Since a much larger clone is just one base distant, this may be a read error. The chain recombines TRBV27 with TRBJ2-7; D remains unclear. The germline CDR1 and CDR2 sequences are MNHEY and SMNVEV (reference sequence). With 2 bases removed from V and 7 bases from J, the gap between germline ends came to 21 bases. This CDR3 comprises 16 residues. For the CDR3, the DNA is TGTGCCAGCAGTTTACGGCACCCGAGCTCCTACAATGAGCAGTACTTC. It yields the protein CASSLRHPSSYNEQYF.

This clonotype was seen repeatedly, ten times or more. V is TRBV19 and J is TRBJ1-5, with no clear D. With 1 base removed from V and 6 bases from J, the gap between germline ends came to 16 bases. From germline, CDR1 is LNHDA and CDR2 SQIVND (reference sequence). This CDR3 has 16 residues. The chain's CDR3 is CASSIGGSRGFQPQHF. In nucleotides, the CDR3 is TGTGCCAGTAGTATAGGAGGGAGCAGAGGGTTTCAGCCCCAGCATTTT.

The sample holds a few counts of this clonotype. V and J are TRBV7-2 and TRBJ2-6, with 13 bases fitting TRBD2. CDR1 SGHTA and CDR2 FQGNSA come from the germline V gene. Trimming took 5 bases from V and 0 from J; bases not matched to a gene: 10. The CDR3 spans 20 residues. Here the CDR3 reads CASSLTGTSGISSGANVLTF. CDR3 bases: TGTGCCAGCAGCCTAACCGGGACTAGCGGGATAAGCTCTGGGGCCAACGTCCTGACTTTC.

This clonotype was detected ten times or more. V usage is TRBV19 and J usage is TRBJ2-5; tentatively, D is TRBD1 or TRBD2 (5 bases each). The V gene lost 4 bases and the J gene lost 1 base, with 16 bases spanning the gap. This CDR3 is built from 16 residues. Germline CDR1 LNHDA, CDR2 SQIVND (reference sequence). Written as DNA, the CDR3 is TGTGCCAGTAGTAAGGGACCAGGCTTCCTCCAAGAGACCCAGTACTTC. Protein product: CASSKGPGFLQETQYF.

This clonotype was seen repeatedly, ten times or more. This chain connects TRBV7-6 to TRBJ2-2; 9 nucleotides match TRBD2. The V gene end was trimmed by 6 bases and the J gene end by 8 bases; junction bases not matched to a gene: 13. CDR1 is SGHVS, CDR2 FNYEAQ, per germline. This CDR3 spans 16 amino acids. The CDR3 loop is CASSRMVAGVGGELFF. DNA for the CDR3: TGTGCCAGCAGTCGGATGGTAGCGGGAGTAGGGGGGGAGCTGTTTTTT.

There are a few counts of this clonotype. CDR3 DNA: TGTGCCAGCAGTATTCAGGGGCTAGCTGAAGGTGGAAACACCATATATTTT. Its translation: CASSIQGLAEGGNTIYF. The genes are TRBV28 and TRBJ1-3; tentative D call: TRBD1 (6 bases). V lost 5 bases and J lost 3, with 20 bases in between. The CDR3 has 17 residues. Germline V gene sequence: CDR1 MDHEN, CDR2 SYDVKM.

This clonotype was picked up many times. V gene TRBV20-1 combines with J gene TRBJ2-1; weak D call: TRBD2 (6 bases). V was cut by 1 base and J by 11 bases, with 18 bases left in between. This CDR3 region has 14 residues. Germline V gene sequence: CDR1 DFQATT, CDR2 SNEGSKA (reference sequence). The CDR3 nucleotides read TGCAGTGCTAGAGGGACGGGGGACCTAGACCAGCAGTTCTTC. Amino acids: CSARGTGDLDQQFF.

About this clonotype itself: A junction end diverges from the germline sequence, so it may reflect a read error. This chain connects TRBV3-1 to TRBJ1-1; the match to TRBD1 covers 7 bases. Germline V lookup: CDR1 LGHDT, CDR2 YNNKEL (reference sequence). The length of the CDR3 is 14 residues. The CDR3 protein is CAGSQGGGNTEAFF. The CDR3 nucleotides read TGTGCCGGCAGCCAAGGGGGCGGAAACACTGAAGCTTTCTTT.

The chain is built from TRBV20-1 and TRBJ1-1; D remains ambiguous. This CDR3 contains 13 residues. V lost 2 bases, J lost 3 bases, and 10 bases lay in between. Germline loops: CDR1 DFQATT, CDR2 SNEGSKA (reference sequence). CDR3 sequence: CSARSGSYTEAFF. CDR3 DNA sequence: TGCAGTGCTAGATCGGGTAGCTACACTGAAGCTTTCTTT.

The genes are TRBV20-1 and TRBJ1-1, with 8 bases lining up with TRBD1. V shed 6 bases, J shed 1 base, and the junction held 7 bases outside the gene matches. From germline, CDR1 is DFQATT and CDR2 SNEGSKA (reference sequence). There are 14 residues in the CDR3. CDR3 in amino acids: CSAGSGTGNTEAFF. CDR3 DNA sequence: TGCAGTGCCGGTAGTGGGACAGGGAACACTGAAGCTTTCTTT.

The table lists this clonotype with many counts. The rearrangement joins TRBV11-3 to TRBJ2-2, with D possibly being TRBD1 or TRBD2 (6 bases each). The CDR3 length is 16 residues. Looked up from germline, CDR1 is SGHNT and CDR2 is YENEEA. The ends were cut back, 2 bases at V and 5 bases at J, with 15 bases in the middle. The CDR3 here is CASSLFATGRTGELFF. The CDR3 DNA reads TGTGCCAGCAGCTTATTTGCAACAGGGAGGACCGGGGAGCTGTTTTTT.

A word on this clonotype: At one boundary the junction diverges from the germline segment, which might be a read error. As DNA, the CDR3 is TGCAGCGTTGTGGGGACAGGGGGCTGGGACACTGAAGATTTCTTT. It encodes CSVVGTGGWDTEDFF. This chain connects TRBV29-1 to TRBJ1-1, with 12 bases identical to TRBD1. This CDR3 comprises 15 residues. Germline loops: CDR1 SQVTM, CDR2 ANQGSEA.

This clonotype came up many times. The V call is TRBV24-1, the J call TRBJ2-2, with D perhaps matching TRBD1 or TRBD2 (5 bases each). The V gene's germline CDR1 is KGHDR and CDR2 SFDVKD. Trimming removed 0 bases from V and 1 base from J, with 8 bases in between. CDR3 length: 16 residues. CDR3 coding DNA: TGTGCCACCAGTGATTTGGGGACGAAGAACACCGGGGAGCTGTTTTTT. It encodes CATSDLGTKNTGELFF.

The V and J genes are TRBV29-1 and TRBJ2-1; TRBD2 agrees at 9 bases. The V and J ends lost 7 bases and 6 bases, in that order; junction bases with no gene match: 10. This CDR3 has 14 residues. Germline lookup yields CDR1 SQVTM and CDR2 ANQGSEA. The CDR3 nucleotides are TGCAGCGGTCAAGGGTGGCGGGAGGGCAATGAGCAGTTCTTC. This codes for CSGQGWREGNEQFF.

This clonotype was seen at least ten times. V and J are TRBV20-1 and TRBJ2-1; TRBD1 might be the D (5 bases). This CDR3 has 14 residues. Trimming left V 0 bases short and J 8 bases short, with 14 bases between. Germline CDR1 and CDR2: DFQATT and SNEGSKA (reference sequence). The CDR3 DNA follows: TGCAGTGCTAGAGATAGTAGGTGGGGCGATGAGCAGTTCTTC. Translated, it gives CSARDSRWGDEQFF.

This clonotype appeared many times. The chain carries TRBV6-2 or TRBV6-3 and TRBJ2-7, with TRBD2 as a possible D gene (5 bases). The V gene lost 2 bases and the J gene lost 7 bases, with 12 bases spanning the gap. Germline CDR1 is MNHEY and CDR2 is SVGEGT. This CDR3 has 13 residues. This chain's CDR3 is CASSYPQDFEQYF. CDR3 sequence (DNA): TGTGCCAGCAGTTACCCTCAGGACTTTGAGCAGTACTTC.